The entry that follows covers one TCR beta chain sequence. The antigen is undetermined. Sequencing was performed with immunoSEQ multiplex PCR; in TCRdb, only in-frame clones are kept and a portion is missing. The sample lists 70,000 to 100,000 clones; about 85% were seen once. This CDR3 region has 16 residues. Germline lookup yields CDR1 SGHTA and CDR2 FQGTGA. V shed 2 bases and J 2 bases; nucleotides not matched to a gene: 6. This sample was included in a study of OX40 agonist ivuxolimab in advanced cancers. On the study more broadly: Participants, 82.7% male, averaged approximately 56 years of age, ranging from about 23 to 79.

General study findings and limits: The antigen specificity of the peripheral T cells (those that were expanded) was not determined. The study found that CD8+ T cells averaged more expanded clones than CD4+.

The V call is TRBV7-3, the J call TRBJ2-3, with 8 bases aligning to TRBD2. This specimen consisted of CD4+ or CD8+ T cells sorted from blood, obtained in a trial of the OX40 agonist ivuxolimab. This sequence originates from an adult with an advanced solid tumor such as melanoma, head and neck, liver or kidney cancer. DNA of the CDR3: TGTGCCAGCAGCTTAGGGGTAGCGGGGCACACAGATACGCAGTATTTT. It codes for CASSLGVAGHTDTQYF.